The rows below give T cell receptor beta chains drawn from one sample of a study of blood T cell repertoires in COVID-19. Produced via immunoSEQ multiplex PCR; TCRdb's table is partial and in-frame only. The sample has about 250,000 clones, around nine tenths seen once. Material: peripheral blood. These receptors came from a man between 18 and 35 years old with active or convalescent COVID-19. Each CDR3 is given with its conserved first and last residue. Each record gives: V gene, clone size, D gene, J gene, CDR3 protein, CDR3 DNA. A D gene is named only where the DNA matches it firmly. A clone size is listed for some rows: how often the clone was seen (once, few, many), or a class if it is expanded.

>TRBV21-1|NA|NA|TRBJ1-1
CASGEGSPMNTEAFF
TGTGCCAGCGGAGAGGGCAGTCCCATGAACACTGAAGCTTTCTTT
>TRBV13|once|NA|TRBJ1-2
CASSTPPTPNSYGYTF
TGTGCCAGCAGCACCCCACCCACCCCTAATTCCTATGGCTACACCTTC
>TRBV11-3|NA|NA|TRBJ2-2
CASSPGGEVTGELFF
TGTGCCAGCAGCCCCGGGGGAGAGGTAACCGGGGAGCTGTTTTTT
>TRBV9|few|NA|TRBJ1-5
CASSVEAPPGGNQPQHF
TGTGCCAGCAGCGTAGAGGCACCCCCAGGGGGCAATCAGCCCCAGCATTTT
>TRBV7-9|NA|NA|TRBJ2-1
CASSPGVGGRGGNEQFF
TGTGCCAGCAGCCCCGGTGTGGGGGGGAGAGGGGGCAATGAGCAGTTCTTC
>TRBV16|NA|NA|TRBJ2-2
CASSRHVTENTGELFF
TGTGCCAGCAGCCGACACGTAACTGAGAACACCGGGGAGCTGTTTTTT
>TRBV27|NA|NA|TRBJ1-2
CASSLGQYYGYTF
TGTGCCAGCAGTTTAGGACAATACTATGGCTACACCTTC
>TRBV30|once|NA|TRBJ1-2
CAVTPLQGYGYTF
TGTGCCGTTACGCCTTTACAGGGTTATGGCTACACCTTC
>TRBV5-4|NA|TRBD1|TRBJ1-1
CASSEDRVNTEAFF
TGTGCCAGCAGTGAGGACAGGGTGAACACTGAAGCTTTCTTT
>TRBV9|NA|TRBD1|TRBJ2-7
CASSPSGTGFWEQYF
TGTGCCAGCAGCCCGAGCGGGACAGGGTTTTGGGAGCAGTACTTC
>TRBV6-5|NA|NA|TRBJ2-7
CASSYEGAYEQYF
TGTGCCAGCAGTTACGAGGGAGCGTACGAGCAGTACTTC
>TRBV6-4|NA|TRBD1|TRBJ2-3
CASAGQATDTQYF
TGTGCCAGCGCGGGACAGGCAACAGATACGCAGTATTTT
>TRBV5-6|NA|TRBD1|TRBJ1-5
CASSLAGRTGRGNRAQHF
TGTGCCAGCAGCTTGGCTGGTAGGACAGGAAGGGGCAATCGGGCCCAGCATTTT
>TRBV4-3|NA|NA|TRBJ1-4
CASSPYRGGPANEKLFF
TGCGCCAGCAGCCCCTATAGGGGGGGGCCAGCTAATGAAAAACTGTTTTTT
>TRBV5-1|NA|NA|TRBJ2-3
CASSLGRGDTQYF
TGCGCCAGCAGCTTGGGAAGAGGAGATACGCAGTATTTT
>TRBV30|NA|NA|TRBJ2-3
CAWSVRGSTDTQYF
TGTGCCTGGAGTGTCCGGGGTAGCACAGATACGCAGTATTTT
>TRBV18|NA|NA|TRBJ1-3
CASSPPTGVGNTIYF
TGTGCCAGCTCACCACCAACGGGTGTGGGAAACACCATATATTTT
>TRBV6-1|few|TRBD1|TRBJ1-3
CASSDAGGISGNTIYF
TGTGCCAGCAGTGACGCAGGGGGCATCTCTGGAAACACCATATATTTT
>TRBV5-1|NA|TRBD2|TRBJ2-7
CASSLFGTNDEQYF
TGCGCCAGCAGCTTGTTTGGGACTAACGACGAGCAGTACTTC
>TRBV27|NA|NA|TRBJ2-5
CASSLLGGAEETQYF
TGTGCCAGCAGTTTATTAGGGGGAGCAGAGGAGACCCAGTACTTC
>TRBV4-1|few|TRBD1|TRBJ1-2
CASSQGQGIGYTF
TGCGCCAGCAGCCAGGGACAGGGAATAGGCTACACCTTC
>TRBV19|NA|TRBD1|TRBJ1-6
CASKDRNNSPLHF
TGTGCCAGTAAGGACAGGAATAATTCACCCCTCCACTTT
>TRBV2|NA|NA|TRBJ1-5
CASSEQRQVFNQPQHF
TGTGCCAGCAGTGAACAGAGACAGGTGTTCAATCAGCCCCAGCATTTT
>TRBV5-6|NA|TRBD2|TRBJ2-1
CASSLTPWVAGTYNEQFF
TGTGCCAGCAGCTTGACCCCCTGGGTAGCGGGAACCTACAATGAGCAGTTCTTC
>TRBV5-1|NA|NA|TRBJ1-1
CASSFETIADRNTEAFF
TGCGCCAGCAGCTTTGAAACCATCGCGGACAGAAACACTGAAGCTTTCTTT
>TRBV28|NA|TRBD2|TRBJ2-3
CASSFPSGGDTQYF
TGTGCCAGCAGTTTCCCTAGCGGGGGGGATACGCAGTATTTT
>TRBV28|NA|TRBD2|TRBJ2-3
CASSGTSGSDTQYF
TGTGCCAGCAGCGGGACTAGCGGGAGTGATACGCAGTATTTT
>TRBV27|NA|TRBD1|TRBJ2-1
CASSFWPGQGINNEQFF
TGTGCCAGCAGTTTTTGGCCTGGACAGGGGATCAACAATGAGCAGTTCTTC
>TRBV19|NA|NA|TRBJ2-7
CASSAGTYYEQYF
TGTGCCAGTAGCGCTGGGACATACTACGAGCAGTACTTC
>TRBV18|NA|NA|TRBJ2-7
CASSPSGVYEQYF
TGTGCCAGCTCACCATCAGGGGTCTACGAGCAGTACTTC
>TRBV5-1|once|NA|TRBJ2-7
CASRAAIAYEQYF
TGCGCCAGCAGGGCAGCGATAGCCTACGAGCAGTACTTC
>TRBV12-3/TRBV12-4|NA|NA|TRBJ1-2
CASRRGVGFGYTF
TGTGCCAGCAGGCGGGGGGTGGGATTTGGCTACACCTTC
>TRBV4-3|NA|NA|TRBJ2-7
CASSQEAGNSYEQYF
TGCGCCAGCAGCCAAGAGGCGGGTAACTCCTACGAGCAGTACTTC
>TRBV7-9|NA|NA|TRBJ1-5
CASSLSGEGNQPQHF
TGTGCCAGCAGCTTAAGCGGTGAGGGCAATCAGCCCCAGCATTTT
>TRBV7-9|NA|NA|TRBJ2-5
CASSLRGGEETQYF
TGTGCCAGCAGCCTTAGAGGGGGGGAAGAGACCCAGTACTTC
>TRBV6-5|once|NA|TRBJ1-2
CASSYSRQPPNYGYTF
TGTGCCAGCAGTTACAGCAGGCAGCCGCCTAACTATGGCTACACCTTC
>TRBV18|NA|NA|TRBJ1-6
CASSPGRSGTSPLHF
TGTGCCAGCTCACCGGGGCGATCGGGTACTTCACCCCTCCACTTT
>TRBV19|NA|NA|TRBJ1-6
CASTSRLNSPLHF
TGTGCCAGTACGTCTAGATTAAATTCACCCCTCCACTTT
>TRBV29-1|NA|NA|TRBJ1-1
CAVMSANTEAFF
TGCGCGGTGATGTCAGCGAACACTGAAGCTTTCTTT
>TRBV5-1|NA|TRBD2|TRBJ2-1
CASSLASGGTYNEQFF
TGCGCCAGCAGCTTAGCTAGCGGGGGTACCTACAATGAGCAGTTCTTC
>TRBV2|NA|TRBD1|TRBJ1-1
CASSGRQGAFTEAFF
TGTGCCAGCAGCGGACGACAGGGGGCTTTCACTGAAGCTTTCTTT
>TRBV28|NA|TRBD1|TRBJ2-5
CASSSRDRGRETQYF
TGTGCCAGCAGTTCCCGGGACAGGGGGAGGGAGACCCAGTACTTC
>TRBV7-6|NA|NA|TRBJ1-6
CASSPEGVYSYNSPLHF
TGTGCCAGCAGCCCCGAGGGTGTTTACTCCTATAATTCACCCCTCCACTTT
>TRBV18|NA|NA|TRBJ1-4
CASSPRQEEKLFF
TGTGCCAGCTCACCTCGACAGGAGGAAAAACTGTTTTTT
>TRBV7-2|NA|TRBD1|TRBJ1-6
CASSWGQGGSSPLHF
TGTGCCAGCAGCTGGGGACAGGGGGGGAGTTCACCCCTCCACTTT
>TRBV4-2|NA|NA|TRBJ1-1
CASSQDLGGESEAFF
TGTGCCAGCAGCCAAGATTTGGGGGGAGAGTCTGAAGCTTTCTTT
>TRBV6-2/TRBV6-3|NA|NA|TRBJ2-7
CASSYSGSQRPPEQYF
TGTGCCAGCAGTTACTCGGGGAGCCAGCGCCCCCCCGAGCAGTACTTC
>TRBV30|NA|TRBD1|TRBJ1-2
CAWRPGGGYTF
TGTGCCTGGAGGCCAGGGGGGGGCTACACCTTC
>TRBV2|NA|NA|TRBJ1-3
CASSGGAVSSGNTIYF
TGTGCCAGCAGTGGCGGCGCTGTCAGCTCTGGAAACACCATATATTTT
>TRBV7-3|few|TRBD2|TRBJ2-7
CASSAGTTTEQYF
TGTGCCAGCAGCGCTGGGACTACCACAGAGCAGTACTTC
>TRBV5-1|NA|NA|TRBJ1-4
CASSLGTGLRGEKLFF
TGCGCCAGCAGCTTGGGAACTGGTCTTAGAGGTGAAAAACTGTTTTTT
>TRBV13|NA|TRBD1|TRBJ2-7
CASSQGQVGEQYF
TGTGCCAGCAGCCAAGGACAGGTCGGCGAGCAGTACTTC
>TRBV5-1|NA|TRBD1|TRBJ1-1
CASSEGQGSTEAFF
TGCGCCAGCAGCGAGGGACAGGGGAGCACTGAAGCTTTCTTT
>TRBV5-1|NA|TRBD1|TRBJ2-5
CASSGGQGPETQYF
TGCGCCAGCAGCGGGGGACAGGGTCCCGAGACCCAGTACTTC
>TRBV28|few|NA|TRBJ1-5
CASSLYRQPQHF
TGTGCCAGCAGTTTATATCGTCAGCCCCAGCATTTT
>TRBV9|NA|TRBD2|TRBJ2-7
CASSEGTGTSGNLGVYEQYF
TGTGCCAGCAGCGAGGGTACCGGGACTAGCGGGAATCTGGGCGTCTACGAGCAGTACTTC
>TRBV4-2|NA|NA|TRBJ2-7
CASSPDRFVEQYF
TGTGCCAGCAGCCCAGACAGATTTGTCGAGCAGTACTTC
>TRBV7-9|NA|TRBD1|TRBJ2-7
CASSSYRGPYEQYF
TGTGCCAGCAGCTCATACAGGGGCCCCTACGAGCAGTACTTC
>TRBV6-5|few|NA|TRBJ1-2
CASSYSSPGGYTF
TGTGCCAGCAGTTACAGCTCTCCGGGGGGCTACACCTTC
>TRBV12-5|NA|NA|TRBJ2-1
CASGQNRGGVGFDEQFF
TGTGCTAGTGGTCAAAATAGGGGCGGGGTGGGGTTTGATGAGCAGTTCTTC